These 6 T cell receptor beta chains were all obtained from the same sample, sequenced in a study of early T cells in non-severe SARS-CoV-2 infection. TCRdb recomputed calls from the 5' RACE reads with MiXCR, one row per CDR3 protein. The data contain about 92,000 distinct CDR3 sequences, around 14% of them singletons. The source material was whole blood. Source of these receptors: an adult who was a healthcare worker with PCR-confirmed SARS-CoV-2 infection or an uninfected control (not recorded which).

CDR3 nucleotide sequence: TGTGCCAGCAGCTTGGGTATATCTTACATTCAGTACTTC. Its protein product is CASSLGISYIQYF. This chain links TRBV5-4 with TRBJ2-4; no firm D call. Trimming shortened V by 0 bases and J by 8 bases, and 9 bases separated the two germline ends. CDR3 size: 13 residues. Germline loops: CDR1 SGHNT, CDR2 YYREEE (reference sequence).

This clonotype appeared a few times. A junction end diverges from the germline sequence, so it may reflect a read error. J is TRBJ2-7 and V is TRBV20-1; 13 bases map to TRBD2. The CDR3 is made up of 16 amino acids. CDR1 is DFQATT and CDR2 is SNEGSKA in the germline V gene (reference sequence). This CDR3 reads CSAREDRTSGRKAQYF. DNA for the CDR3: TGCAGTGCTCGAGAAGATCGGACTAGCGGGAGAAAGGCACAGTACTTC.

In its sample, this clonotype was seen a few times. This chain connects TRBV5-1 to TRBJ2-3, with a tentative D call TRBD1 (6 bases). Between the trimmed V and J ends, which lost 0 bases and 2 bases, there was a span of 10 bases. Germline V gene data show CDR1 as SGHRS and CDR2 as YFSETQ. The CDR3 has 15 amino acids. The CDR3 DNA sequence: TGCGCCAGCAGCTTGGGTGGGGGCGCCACAGATACGCAGTATTTT. Its translation: CASSLGGGATDTQYF.

This chain uses TRBV19 with TRBJ1-5; 8 positions match TRBD1. The V gene's germline CDR1 is LNHDA and CDR2 SQIVND (reference sequence). The CDR3 runs 14 residues. The V gene end was trimmed by 2 bases and the J gene end by 6 bases; junction bases not matched to a gene: 3. The CDR3 loop reads CASSIQGAVQPQHF. In DNA, the CDR3 is TGTGCCAGTAGTATACAGGGGGCGGTTCAGCCCCAGCATTTT.

V is TRBV7-8 and J is TRBJ2-1, with no clear D. Deletions cut 2 bases from V and 9 bases from J, with 11 bases between. In germline, CDR1 is SGHVS, CDR2 FQNEAQ. CDR3 length: 13 residues. CDR3 region: CASSLPGASEQFF. In DNA form, the CDR3 reads TGTGCCAGCAGCTTACCGGGTGCCAGTGAGCAGTTCTTC. Looking up the rest from reference TRBV7-8 and TRBJ2-1 gives the full variable domain: GAGVSQSPRYKVAKRGQDVALRCDPISGHVSLFWYQQALGQGPEFLTYFQNEAQLDKSGLPSDRFFAERPEGSVSTLKIQRTQQEDSAVYLCASSLPGASEQFFGPGTRLTVL.

The chain recombines TRBV21-1 with TRBJ2-1; the table gives TRBD2 as D, unverified against the DNA. TRBV21-1 is listed as a pseudogene. The CDR3 runs to 17 residues. This CDR3 reads CASSKPILALTYNEQFF. The CDR3 DNA sequence: TGTGCCAGCAGCAAGCCCATTCTAGCGTTAACCTACAATGAGCAGTTCTTC.